This T cell receptor (beta chain) was profiled in a study of a mutant IDH1 vaccine in newly diagnosed glioma. Across the whole study: The initiation of vaccination occurred 4-6 weeks after radiotherapy alone, or with temozolomide cycles.

The V gene end was trimmed by 1 base and the J gene end by 1 base; junction bases not matched to a gene: 10. Germline values: CDR1 MGHRA, CDR2 YSYEKL. CDR3 length equals 19 residues. Time point: week 35, safety follow-up. In the vaccine, a single dose held 300 ug of the mutant IDH1 20-mer peptide, along with topical imiquimod. Comments on this clone: Its matching antigen is unknown.

Sequencing was performed with immunoSEQ multiplex PCR; in TCRdb, only in-frame clones are kept and a portion is missing. The repertoire consists of tens of thousands of clones, with 86% occurring once and the leading ten covering 1.6%. The V and J genes are TRBV4-1 and TRBJ2-2, with 9 bases aligning to TRBD2. The sequencing here drew on PBMCs, taken from a glioma patient whose treatment included an IDH1 peptide vaccine. The source is a man in his forties or fifties with glioma. The CDR3 loop is CASSQGIAGEVWNTGELFF. Written as DNA, the CDR3 is TGCGCCAGCAGCCAAGGGATAGCGGGAGAAGTATGGAACACCGGGGAGCTGTTTTTT.